A selection of T cell receptor beta chains follows, all from one sample in a study of regulatory T cells in long-lasting Graves disease. TCRdb re-analysed the multiplex PCR reads in MiXCR, keeping a single row per CDR3 protein. Here the sample spans 300,000 to 500,000 distinct CDR3 sequences, about 20% being singletons. The sequenced sample was peripheral blood mononuclear cells (PBMCs), obtained when the disease was refractory, from a patient treated with antithyroid drugs. The receptors were sampled from a female donor with Graves disease. Each CDR3 is given without its conserved first and last residue.

J: TRBJ1-3
V: TRBV24-1
CDR3: ATRAAPDSSGNTIY

J: TRBJ1-2
V: TRBV27
CDR3: ASSSERGGLGYT

J: TRBJ2-5
V: TRBV5-5
CDR3: ASSFFSGQETQY

J: TRBJ1-4
V: TRBV7-9
CDR3: ASSLAGTGTKLF

J: TRBJ2-7
V: TRBV7-9
CDR3: ASSSSGPPYEQY

J: TRBJ1-1
V: TRBV10-3
CDR3: AIRDIVVPEAF

J: TRBJ2-1
V: TRBV5-1
CDR3: ASSLDHWQANEQF

J: TRBJ2-5
V: TRBV11-2
CDR3: ASSFYKRETQY

J: TRBJ1-1
V: TRBV19
CDR3: ASIGVTEAF

J: TRBJ2-2
V: TRBV27
CDR3: ASSLYAGVTNTGELF

J: TRBJ2-7
V: TRBV27
CDR3: ASSPTGPSGEQY

J: TRBJ2-5
V: TRBV11-2
CDR3: ASTQTAVGETQY

J: TRBJ1-1
V: TRBV9
CDR3: ASSVVGTGGKAF

J: TRBJ2-1
V: TRBV7-2
CDR3: ASSKTRDNEQF

J: TRBJ1-5
V: TRBV2
CDR3: ASSRDRNLGNQPQH

J: TRBJ2-7
V: TRBV29-1
CDR3: SVEDNGDEQY

J: TRBJ2-5
V: TRBV7-2
CDR3: ASSQELAGVQETQY

J: TRBJ1-1
V: TRBV10-2
CDR3: ASLGHGGSTEAF

J: TRBJ2-4
V: TRBV11-2
CDR3: ASRILGTGKLGEQY

J: TRBJ1-5
V: TRBV28
CDR3: ASSLVGLGNQPQH

J: TRBJ2-7
V: TRBV28
CDR3: ASSPPRQGYHYEQY

J: TRBJ1-5
V: TRBV29-1
CDR3: SALVGSGQPQH

J: TRBJ2-7
V: TRBV25-1
CDR3: ASSDSGLIYEQY

J: TRBJ1-1
V: TRBV12-3/TRBV12-4
CDR3: ASSGDGNTEAF

J: TRBJ1-4
V: TRBV9
CDR3: ASIRGKLF

J: TRBJ2-7
V: TRBV20-1
CDR3: SAIGLSSYEQY

J: TRBJ1-5
V: TRBV7-2
CDR3: ASSFFGQPQH

J: TRBJ2-2
V: TRBV11-2
CDR3: ASCRGAGELF

J: TRBJ1-6
V: TRBV20-1
CDR3: SARRDSQYNSPLH

J: TRBJ2-2
V: TRBV12-3/TRBV12-4
CDR3: ATGYNTGELF

J: TRBJ1-6
V: TRBV6-1
CDR3: ASRPISSGVEAYNSPLH

J: TRBJ1-1
V: TRBV12-3/TRBV12-4
CDR3: ASSNSGNTEAF

J: TRBJ1-5
V: TRBV28
CDR3: ASSSQDPGVEPQH

J: TRBJ2-6
V: TRBV2
CDR3: ASQGGVSGANVLT

J: TRBJ1-1
V: TRBV28
CDR3: ASSLPSGEAF

J: TRBJ2-5
V: TRBV2
CDR3: ASREGIDETQY

J: TRBJ2-2
V: TRBV11-2
CDR3: ASQALSLRDRVNTGELF

J: TRBJ2-7
V: TRBV29-1
CDR3: SVGGTDTYEQY

J: TRBJ2-3
V: TRBV10-3
CDR3: AINPTGTVDTQY

J: TRBJ2-7
V: TRBV4-3
CDR3: ASSLSGTTYEQY

J: TRBJ2-3
V: TRBV15
CDR3: ATCTGTGFNTDTQY

J: TRBJ2-2
V: TRBV12-3/TRBV12-4
CDR3: ASSFGVGTGELF

J: TRBJ2-1
V: TRBV28
CDR3: ASSSLSVATYNEQF

J: TRBJ2-5
V: TRBV29-1
CDR3: SVETSGRPQETQY

J: TRBJ2-5
V: TRBV12-5
CDR3: ASGLAPGGETQY

J: TRBJ2-5
V: TRBV2
CDR3: AEGTDQETQY

J: TRBJ2-7
V: TRBV6-1
CDR3: ASRPVLARFSSSYEQY

J: TRBJ1-5
V: TRBV6-2/TRBV6-3
CDR3: ASSYGGGNQPQH

J: TRBJ2-7
V: TRBV5-5
CDR3: ASSLETSRQY

J: TRBJ1-6
V: TRBV7-9
CDR3: ASSLGQKVSPLH

J: TRBJ2-1
V: TRBV29-1
CDR3: SVRGTSGMEF

J: TRBJ2-5
V: TRBV4-1
CDR3: ASSQEGGTQETQY

J: TRBJ2-7
V: TRBV20-1
CDR3: SARTASGSYEQY

J: TRBJ1-6
V: TRBV7-9
CDR3: ASSLDRQGSSPLH

J: TRBJ1-5
V: TRBV18
CDR3: ASSPKVDRGSQPQH

J: TRBJ2-5
V: TRBV15
CDR3: ATSRGDGAQETQY

J: TRBJ1-1
V: TRBV19
CDR3: ASTNGVTEAF

J: TRBJ2-7
V: TRBV28
CDR3: ASSSLAGEAYEQY

J: TRBJ2-2
V: TRBV6-2/TRBV6-3
CDR3: ASSYVRVAGGTGELF